The sequence of this TCR beta chain was determined in a study of T cells in Graves' hyperthyroidism and ophthalmopathy. TCR beta CDR3 regions were amplified from RNA. TCR CDR3 underwent first-round RT-PCR with the HTBI primer set. TCRdb re-called the multiplex PCR reads through MiXCR, storing one row per CDR3 protein. This sample yields approximately 530,000 distinct CDR3 sequences, of which 15% to 20% are seen a single time; over 45% belongs to the top ten. Study observations and caveats: Ophthalmopathy was told apart from stable hyperthyroidism by a 13 V-J model. Ophthalmopathy got predicted by the model a median about six months before its onset.

The sample holds a few counts of this clonotype. The antigen is unknown. The CDR3 is 16 amino acids. Germline V lookup: CDR1 MDHEN, CDR2 SYDVKM. V dropped 6 bases and J dropped 5 bases, with 19 bases sitting between them. Patients were excluded because of uncontrolled infection, other autoimmune disease, pregnancy or lactation. Orbital computed tomography and thyroid ultrasound, together with serum TRAb and thyroxine and clinical symptoms, were used for diagnoses. The clonotype comes from a middle-aged man with Graves' ophthalmopathy. The V and J genes are TRBV28 and TRBJ2-2; no firm D call. Material: blood. The CDR3 bases are TGTGCCAGCAGCTTACCTCCCCCGCGACGGACCGGGGAGCTGTTTTTT. Amino acid sequence: CASSLPPPRRTGELFF. The variable domain in full, with the rest retrieved from reference TRBV28 and TRBJ2-2, is DVKVTQSSRYLVKRTGEKVFLECVQDMDHENMFWYRQDPGLGLRLIYFSYDVKMKEKGDIPEGYSVSREKKERFSLILESASTNQTSMYLCASSLPPPRRTGELFFGEGSRLTVL.